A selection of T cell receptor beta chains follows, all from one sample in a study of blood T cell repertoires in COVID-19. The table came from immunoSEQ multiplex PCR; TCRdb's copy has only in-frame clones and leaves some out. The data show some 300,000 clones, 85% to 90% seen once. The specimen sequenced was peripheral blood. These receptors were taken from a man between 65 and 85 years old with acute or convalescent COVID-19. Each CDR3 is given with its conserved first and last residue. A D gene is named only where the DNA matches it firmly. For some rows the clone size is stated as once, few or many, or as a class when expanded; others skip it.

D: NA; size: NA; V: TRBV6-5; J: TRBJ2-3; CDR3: CASSYESETSTDTQYF; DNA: TGTGCCAGCAGTTACGAGTCTGAAACTAGCACAGATACGCAGTATTTT
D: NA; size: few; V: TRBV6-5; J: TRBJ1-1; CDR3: CASSYDRNTEAFF; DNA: TGTGCCAGCAGTTACGACAGGAACACTGAAGCTTTCTTT
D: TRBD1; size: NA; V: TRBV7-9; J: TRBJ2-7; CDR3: CASSPTRDRDYEQYF; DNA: TGTGCCAGCAGCCCAACCCGGGACAGGGACTACGAGCAGTACTTC
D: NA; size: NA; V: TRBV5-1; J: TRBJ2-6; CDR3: CASSLSSSGANVLTF; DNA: TGCGCCAGCAGCTTAAGTAGCTCTGGGGCCAACGTCCTGACTTTC
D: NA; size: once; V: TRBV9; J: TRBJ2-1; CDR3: CASSVGGTGNEQFF; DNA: TGTGCCAGCAGCGTAGGAGGTACGGGCAATGAGCAGTTCTTC
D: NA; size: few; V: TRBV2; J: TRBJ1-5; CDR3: CASSLDRPQPQHF; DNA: TGTGCCAGCAGTCTCGACAGACCTCAGCCCCAGCATTTT
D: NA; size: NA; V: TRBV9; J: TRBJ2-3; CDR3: CASSKELTDTQYF; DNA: TGTGCCAGCAGTAAGGAGCTCACAGATACGCAGTATTTT
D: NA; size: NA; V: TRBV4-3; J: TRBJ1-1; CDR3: CASSATGVLREAFF; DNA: TGCGCCAGCAGTGCTACCGGGGTCCTACGTGAAGCTTTCTTT
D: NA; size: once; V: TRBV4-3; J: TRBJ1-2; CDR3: CASSQDRQMGYTF; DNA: TGCGCCAGCAGCCAAGACAGACAGATGGGCTACACCTTC
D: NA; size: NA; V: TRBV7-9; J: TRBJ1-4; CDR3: CASRPDRWGFADEKLFF; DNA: TGTGCCAGCAGGCCAGACAGGTGGGGATTCGCGGATGAAAAACTGTTTTTT
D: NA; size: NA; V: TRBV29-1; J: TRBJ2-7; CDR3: CSVSQSSYEQYF; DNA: TGCAGCGTTAGTCAGTCCTCCTACGAGCAGTACTTC
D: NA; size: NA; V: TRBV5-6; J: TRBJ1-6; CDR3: CASSRFQGSSYNSPLHF; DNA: TGTGCCAGCAGCCGTTTCCAGGGGAGCTCCTATAATTCACCCCTCCACTTT
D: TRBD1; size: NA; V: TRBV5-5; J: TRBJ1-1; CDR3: CASSLGQGAFLGAFF; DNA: TGTGCCAGCAGCCTCGGACAGGGGGCGTTCCTAGGAGCTTTCTTT
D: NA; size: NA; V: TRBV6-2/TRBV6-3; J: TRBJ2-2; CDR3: CASSYLWSGELFF; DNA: TGTGCCAGCAGTTACCTATGGTCCGGGGAGCTGTTTTTT
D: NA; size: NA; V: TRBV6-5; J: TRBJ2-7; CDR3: CASSYVAGLTYEQYF; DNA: TGTGCCAGCAGTTACGTTGCGGGTTTGACCTACGAGCAGTACTTC
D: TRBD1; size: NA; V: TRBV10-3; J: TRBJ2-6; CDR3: CAISESFWRTSGQGSSGANVLTF; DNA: TGTGCCATCAGTGAGTCGTTTTGGAGGACCAGTGGACAGGGTAGTTCTGGGGCCAACGTCCTGACTTTC
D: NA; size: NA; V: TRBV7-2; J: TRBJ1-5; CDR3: CASSFRGGEYSNQPQHF; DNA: TGTGCCAGCAGCTTCCGGGGGGGGGAGTATAGCAATCAGCCCCAGCATTTT
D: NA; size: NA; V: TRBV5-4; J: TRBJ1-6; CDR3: CASSLGQNNSPLHF; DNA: TGTGCCAGCAGCTTGGGGCAGAACAATTCACCCCTCCACTTT
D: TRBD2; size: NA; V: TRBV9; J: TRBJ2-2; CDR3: CASSGWGLAGGTGELFF; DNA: TGTGCCAGCAGCGGATGGGGACTAGCGGGAGGGACCGGGGAGCTGTTTTTT
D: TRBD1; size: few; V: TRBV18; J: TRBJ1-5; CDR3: CASSPGSELTGGLYSNQPQHF; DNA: TGTGCCAGCTCACCGGGTAGTGAATTGACAGGGGGATTATATAGCAATCAGCCCCAGCATTTT
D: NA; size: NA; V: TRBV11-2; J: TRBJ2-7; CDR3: CASSGVGAEYYEQYF; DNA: TGTGCCAGCAGCGGAGTGGGGGCGGAATACTACGAGCAGTACTTC
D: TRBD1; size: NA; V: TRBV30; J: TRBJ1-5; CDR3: CAWSSTGGRQPQHF; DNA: TGTGCCTGGAGTTCGACAGGGGGACGTCAGCCCCAGCATTTT
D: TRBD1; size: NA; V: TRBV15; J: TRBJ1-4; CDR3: CATSREPGGLEKLFF; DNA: TGTGCCACCAGCAGAGAACCAGGGGGTCTAGAAAAACTGTTTTTT
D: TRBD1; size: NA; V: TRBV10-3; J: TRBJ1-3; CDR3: CAISESSRGHGNTIYF; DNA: TGTGCCATCAGTGAGTCTAGCAGGGGGCATGGAAACACCATATATTTT
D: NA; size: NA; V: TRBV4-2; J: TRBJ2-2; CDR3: CASSQSGANTGELFF; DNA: TGTGCCAGCAGCCAAAGCGGCGCGAACACCGGGGAGCTGTTTTTT
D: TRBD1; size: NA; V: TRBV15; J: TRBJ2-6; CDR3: CAGQTGGISGANVLTF; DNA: TGTGCCGGCCAGACAGGGGGGATCTCTGGGGCCAACGTCCTGACTTTC
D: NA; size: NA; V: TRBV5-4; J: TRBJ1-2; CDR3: CASSLSEILNYGYTF; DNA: TGTGCCAGCAGCTTGAGCGAGATATTGAACTATGGCTACACCTTC
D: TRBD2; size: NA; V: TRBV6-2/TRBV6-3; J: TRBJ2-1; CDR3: CASSYRLASYNEQFF; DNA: TGTGCCAGCAGTTACCGACTAGCTTCCTACAATGAGCAGTTCTTC
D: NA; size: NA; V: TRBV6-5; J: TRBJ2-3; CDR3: CASSSLWRGTDTQYF; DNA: TGTGCCAGCAGTTCCCTCTGGCGGGGTACAGATACGCAGTATTTT
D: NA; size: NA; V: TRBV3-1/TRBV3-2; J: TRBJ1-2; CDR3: CASSQASGYTF; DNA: TGTGCCAGCAGCCAAGCATCTGGCTACACCTTC
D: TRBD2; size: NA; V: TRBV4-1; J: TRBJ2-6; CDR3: CASSQGGTGGLYGANVLTF; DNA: TGCGCCAGCAGCCAAGGTGGGACGGGGGGGCTTTATGGGGCCAACGTCCTGACTTTC
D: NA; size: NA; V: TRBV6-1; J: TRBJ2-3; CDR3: CASSVATSTDTQYF; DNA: TGTGCCAGCAGTGTAGCGACTAGCACAGATACGCAGTATTTT
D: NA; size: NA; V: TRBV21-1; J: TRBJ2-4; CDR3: CASSKEGGEQGIAKNIQYF; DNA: TGTGCCAGCAGCAAAGAAGGAGGGGAACAGGGGATTGCCAAAAACATTCAGTACTTC
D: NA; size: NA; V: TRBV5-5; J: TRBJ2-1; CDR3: CASSSNRDTYNEQFF; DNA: TGTGCCAGCAGCTCAAACCGGGACACCTACAATGAGCAGTTCTTC
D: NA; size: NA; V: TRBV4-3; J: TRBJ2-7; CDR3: CASSEELYEQYF; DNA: TGCGCCAGCAGTGAGGAGCTGTACGAGCAGTACTTC
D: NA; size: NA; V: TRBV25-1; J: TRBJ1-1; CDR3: CASSDRVNTEAFF; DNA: TGTGCCAGCAGTGACAGGGTGAACACTGAAGCTTTCTTT
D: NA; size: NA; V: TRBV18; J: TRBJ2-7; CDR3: CASSDQIALADEQYF; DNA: TGTGCCAGCTCAGACCAAATTGCGTTAGCGGATGAGCAGTACTTC
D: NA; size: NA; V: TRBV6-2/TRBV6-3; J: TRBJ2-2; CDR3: CASSLLRPESGELFF; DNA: TGTGCCAGCAGTTTACTCCGCCCTGAGAGCGGGGAGCTGTTTTTT
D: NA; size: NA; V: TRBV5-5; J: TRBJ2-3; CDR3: CASSFMLGGLADTQYF; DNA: TGTGCCAGCAGCTTCATGCTCGGGGGGCTTGCAGATACGCAGTATTTT
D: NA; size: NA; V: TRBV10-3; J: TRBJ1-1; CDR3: CAISTQGVNTEAFF; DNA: TGTGCCATCAGTACACAGGGAGTGAACACTGAAGCTTTCTTT
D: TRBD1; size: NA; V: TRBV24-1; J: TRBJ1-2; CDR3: CATSDVMGQGYGYTF; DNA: TGTGCCACCAGTGATGTCATGGGACAGGGGTATGGCTACACCTTC
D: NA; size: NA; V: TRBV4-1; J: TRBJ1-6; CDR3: CASSQDSYRVLPLHF; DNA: TGCGCCAGCAGCCAAGATTCGTACCGAGTTTTACCCCTCCACTTT
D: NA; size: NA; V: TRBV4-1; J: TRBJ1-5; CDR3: CASSLREGNQPQHF; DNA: TGCGCCAGCAGCCTTAGGGAGGGCAATCAGCCCCAGCATTTT
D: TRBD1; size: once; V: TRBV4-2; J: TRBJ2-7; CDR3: CASSHVETGDSYEQYF; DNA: TGTGCCAGCAGCCACGTTGAGACAGGGGATTCCTACGAGCAGTACTTC
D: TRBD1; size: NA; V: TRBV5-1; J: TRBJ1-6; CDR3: CASSQYPGTEMGYNSPLHF; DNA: TGCGCCAGCAGCCAATACCCCGGGACAGAGATGGGCTATAATTCACCCCTCCACTTT
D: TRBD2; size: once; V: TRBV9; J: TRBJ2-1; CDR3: CASSGARSAGGLDEQFF; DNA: TGTGCCAGCAGCGGAGCCAGGTCAGCGGGAGGATTGGATGAGCAGTTCTTC
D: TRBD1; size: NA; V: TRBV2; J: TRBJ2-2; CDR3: CASRPGTDAGELFF; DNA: TGTGCCAGCAGACCCGGGACAGACGCCGGGGAGCTGTTTTTT
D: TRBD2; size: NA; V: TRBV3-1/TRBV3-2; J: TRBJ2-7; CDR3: CASSLSRGRLAEQYF; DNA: TGTGCCAGCAGCCTTTCCCGGGGAAGACTAGCAGAGCAGTACTTC
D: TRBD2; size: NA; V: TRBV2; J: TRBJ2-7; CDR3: CASTSGTSVPEQYF; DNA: TGTGCCAGCACCTCCGGGACTAGCGTGCCCGAGCAGTACTTC
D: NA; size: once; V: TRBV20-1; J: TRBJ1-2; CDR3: CSASPSRGYTF; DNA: TGCAGTGCTTCGCCGTCTAGGGGCTACACCTTC